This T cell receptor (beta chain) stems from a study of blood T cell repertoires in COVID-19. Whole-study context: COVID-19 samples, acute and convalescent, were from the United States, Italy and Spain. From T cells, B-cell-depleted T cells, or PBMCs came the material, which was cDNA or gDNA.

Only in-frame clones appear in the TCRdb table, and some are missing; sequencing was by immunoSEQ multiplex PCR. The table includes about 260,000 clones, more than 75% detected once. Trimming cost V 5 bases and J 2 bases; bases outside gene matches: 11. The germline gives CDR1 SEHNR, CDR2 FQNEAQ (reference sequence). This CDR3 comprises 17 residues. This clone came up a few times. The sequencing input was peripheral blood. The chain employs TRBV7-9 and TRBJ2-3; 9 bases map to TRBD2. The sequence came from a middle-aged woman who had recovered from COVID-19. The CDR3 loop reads CASSPPGLAGFTDTQYF. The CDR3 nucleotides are TGTGCCAGCAGCCCCCCTGGGCTAGCGGGATTCACAGATACGCAGTATTTT.